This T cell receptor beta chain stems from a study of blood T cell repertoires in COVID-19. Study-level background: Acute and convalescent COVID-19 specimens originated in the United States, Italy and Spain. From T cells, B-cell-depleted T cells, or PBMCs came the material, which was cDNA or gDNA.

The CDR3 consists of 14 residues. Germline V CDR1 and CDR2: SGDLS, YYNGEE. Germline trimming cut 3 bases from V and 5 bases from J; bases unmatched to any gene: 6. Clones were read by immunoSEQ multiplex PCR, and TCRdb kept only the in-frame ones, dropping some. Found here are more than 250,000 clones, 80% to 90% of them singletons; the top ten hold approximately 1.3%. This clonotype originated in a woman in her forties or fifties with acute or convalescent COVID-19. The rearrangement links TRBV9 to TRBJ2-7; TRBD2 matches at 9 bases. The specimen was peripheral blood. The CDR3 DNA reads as TGTGCCAGCAGCGGTAGCGGGAGAAGGAACGAGCAGTACTTC. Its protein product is CASSGSGRRNEQYF.